Each of the 29 T cell receptor beta chains below was sequenced from the same sample in a study of blood T cells in healthy people across ages. For the second PCR, which ran for 7 to 11 cycles, a sample-barcoded 5' primer and a J-beta primer mix were used. TCRdb processed the 5' RACE reads anew with MiXCR; each CDR3 protein has one entry. The top ten hold 25% to 35% of the sample, which has 730,000 or so distinct CDR3 sequences, roughly 41% seen once. Input material: blood. The receptors were sampled from a man older than 75 in good health.

The sample holds a few counts of this clonotype. The chain employs TRBV29-1 and TRBJ2-5; D ambiguous. The length of the CDR3 is 12 residues. Deletions cut 1 base from V and 1 base from J, with 4 bases between. CDR1 SQVTM and CDR2 ANQGSEA come from the germline V gene. CDR3 in amino acids: CSVEVGQETQYF. CDR3 DNA: TGCAGCGTTGAAGTAGGCCAAGAGACCCAGTACTTC. Together with reference TRBV29-1 and TRBJ2-5, the CDR3 gives the full variable domain: SAVISQKPSRDICQRGTSLTIQCQVDSQVTMMFWYRQQPGQSLTLIATANQGSEATYESGFVIDKFPISRPNLTFSTLTVSNMSPEDSSIYLCSVEVGQETQYFGPGTRLLVL.

To note about this clonotype: At one end, the junction sequence differs from germline, possibly due to a read error. This chain connects TRBV10-3 to TRBJ1-1, with 7 bases that match TRBD1. Looked up from germline, CDR1 is ENHRY and CDR2 is SYGVKD. The CDR3 contains 13 residues. The CDR3: CAISSTGNAEAFF. As DNA, the CDR3 is TGTGCCATCAGTTCGACAGGGAACGCTGAAGCTTTCTTT.

This chain uses TRBV7-7 with TRBJ2-5; 7 nucleotides match TRBD1. This CDR3 has 16 amino acids. Germline trimming cut 1 base from V and 5 bases from J; bases unmatched to any gene: 10. Germline CDR1 reads SSHAT; CDR2 reads FNYEAQ (reference sequence). CDR3 residues: CASSLESPTGSETQYF. In DNA form, the CDR3 reads TGTGCCAGCAGCTTAGAGTCCCCGACAGGGAGCGAGACCCAGTACTTC.

This clonotype was seen only a few times. J is TRBJ2-7 and V is TRBV5-1; 7 positions match TRBD1. This CDR3 contains 15 residues. CDR1 SGHRS and CDR2 YFSETQ come from the germline V gene. V shed 0 bases, J shed 3 bases, and the junction held 6 bases outside the gene matches. The DNA of the CDR3 is TGCGCCAGCAGCTTGGTGGCAGGGGGATACTACGAGCAGTACTTC. It encodes CASSLVAGGYYEQYF.

Ten or more counts support this clonotype. The rearrangement links TRBV27 to TRBJ2-1; the match to TRBD2 covers 13 bases. Germline V lookup: CDR1 MNHEY, CDR2 SMNVEV (reference sequence). J lost 1 base, V lost 5 bases, and 8 bases had no gene match. The CDR3 consists of 18 residues. CDR3 in amino acids: CASSPQLAGGPSYNEQFF. The CDR3 nucleotides read TGTGCCAGCAGTCCCCAACTAGCGGGGGGGCCATCCTACAATGAGCAGTTCTTC.

This clonotype was seen only a few times. The rearrangement joins TRBV6-6 to TRBJ1-6, with a tentative D call TRBD1 (5 bases). V dropped 8 bases and J dropped 7 bases, with 18 bases sitting between them. The CDR3 contains 15 residues. Germline V gene lookup returns CDR1 MNHNY and CDR2 SVGAGI (reference sequence). In DNA, the CDR3 is TGTGCCAGCGCCGGGGGGTCGACCTCAAATTCACCCCTCCACTTT. As protein: CASAGGSTSNSPLHF.

This clonotype was counted ten times or more. V and J are TRBV7-2 and TRBJ2-3, with TRBD2 matching over 8 bases. Trimming took 2 bases from V and 0 from J; bases not matched to a gene: 4. From germline, CDR1 is SGHTA and CDR2 FQGNSA. The CDR3 has 16 amino acids. The CDR3 bases are TGTGCCAGCAGCTTAACTAGCGGCTCTAGCACAGATACGCAGTATTTT. Its translation is CASSLTSGSSTDTQYF.

Note on this clonotype: A clone one base away is much larger, so this may be a read error. The rearrangement links TRBV6-5 to TRBJ2-4; 11 bases agree with TRBD2. V was clipped by 0 bases and J by 3 bases; unmatched bases: 10. Germline assignment: CDR1 MNHEY and CDR2 SVGAGI. The CDR3 has 19 residues. CDR3 nucleotides: TGTGCCAGCAGTTACTCCCCTAGCGGGGGGACGTTAGTCAAAAACATTCAGTACTTC. Amino acid sequence: CASSYSPSGGTLVKNIQYF.

The rearrangement links TRBV6-2 or TRBV6-3 to TRBJ2-7; 7 bases fit TRBD1. This CDR3 region has 15 residues. V was pared by 8 bases and J by 3 bases, with 13 bases of the junction left unmatched. CDR1 MNHEY and CDR2 SVGEGT come from the germline V gene. CDR3 sequence reads: CASGETGTENYEQYF. CDR3 nucleotides: TGTGCCAGCGGGGAGACCGGGACAGAGAACTACGAGCAGTACTTC.

This rearrangement joins TRBV3-1 to TRBJ2-7; 10 bases match TRBD2. V gave up 5 bases and J gave up 0 bases; unmatched junction bases: 4. Germline V gives CDR1 LGHDT, CDR2 YNNKEL (reference sequence). The CDR3 runs 15 residues. This CDR3 reads CASSEGLAISYEQYF. As DNA, the CDR3 is TGTGCCAGCAGCGAGGGACTAGCGATCTCCTACGAGCAGTACTTC.

This clonotype was counted once. This sequence joins TRBV20-1 and TRBJ1-2; no firm D call. The V and J ends lost 5 bases and 2 bases respectively, with 15 bases between them. The germline V gene has CDR1 DFQATT and CDR2 SNEGSKA (reference sequence). This CDR3 is 14 amino acids long. CDR3 region: CSARNLFGNYGYTF. CDR3 DNA sequence: TGCAGTGCTCGGAATCTATTCGGCAACTATGGCTACACCTTC.

This chain connects TRBV9 to TRBJ2-5, with a possible D match to TRBD1 (6 bases). The J call is in doubt because the DNA end fits TRBJ2-7 better. The CDR3 is made up of 14 amino acids. The germline gives CDR1 SGDLS, CDR2 YYNGEE. CDR3 sequence: CASSGGTTLGEQYF. The CDR3 nucleotides are TGTGCCAGCAGCGGGGGGACAACTCTGGGCGAGCAGTACTTC.

Ten or more counts support this clonotype. The chain links TRBV4-3 to TRBJ2-6; D ambiguous. The CDR3 is 15 amino acids. The germline CDR1 and CDR2 sequences are LGHNA and YSLEER. V lost 0 bases and J lost 2, with 5 bases in between. The CDR3 coding sequence is TGCGCCAGCAGCCAAGACAGAACTGGGGCCAACGTCCTGACTTTC. Translated, it gives CASSQDRTGANVLTF.

This clonotype was picked up a small number of times. The chain links TRBV6-2 or TRBV6-3 to TRBJ2-4, with 10 bases identical to TRBD2. Per the germline V gene, CDR1 is MNHEY and CDR2 is SVGEGT. Unmatched junction bases numbered 7, after V lost 5 bases and J lost 0 bases. This CDR3 contains 17 residues. DNA of the CDR3: TGTGCCAGCAGTGCCAGCGGGAGGGGGCTAGCCAAAAACATTCAGTACTTC. Translated, it gives CASSASGRGLAKNIQYF.

The gene calls are TRBV27 and TRBJ1-4; 8 bases map to TRBD1. Germline values: CDR1 MNHEY, CDR2 SMNVEV (reference sequence). The CDR3 contains 19 residues. With 0 bases clipped from V and 0 bases from J, the junction kept 9 bases outside the gene matches. As DNA, the CDR3 is TGTGCCAGCAGTTTATCGTGGGGGACAGGACCAGCAACTAATGAAAAACTGTTTTTT. As protein: CASSLSWGTGPATNEKLFF.

This chain connects TRBV20-1 to TRBJ2-5; TRBD1 agrees at 10 bases. V lost 2 bases, J lost 4 bases, and 7 bases stayed unmatched. The CDR3 runs to 15 residues. From germline, CDR1 is DFQATT and CDR2 SNEGSKA (reference sequence). DNA of the CDR3: TGCAGTGCTAGAAGACAGGGGGCAAGTAGAGAGACCCAGTACTTC. It translates to CSARRQGASRETQYF.

The genes are TRBV5-1 and TRBJ2-7; the D call may be TRBD1 or TRBD2 (5 bases each). V shed 4 bases and J shed 7 bases, with 27 bases lying between them. The germline gives CDR1 SGHRS, CDR2 YFSETQ. The CDR3 sequence is 17 residues long. In nucleotides, the CDR3 is TGCGCCAGCAGCGTCCGGGACCAAAAAGGGCGCAACAATGAGCAGTACTTC. Protein sequence: CASSVRDQKGRNNEQYF.

This clonotype occurred a few times. The CDR3 reads CASLRDSLSGANVLTF. Here the CDR3 DNA reads TGTGCCAGCCTCCGGGACTCCCTCTCTGGGGCCAACGTCCTGACTTTC. V is TRBV6-2 or TRBV6-3 and J is TRBJ2-6; TRBD2 might be the D (6 bases). This CDR3 region has 16 residues. CDR1 MNHEY and CDR2 SVGEGT come from the germline V gene. Trimming took 8 bases from V and 0 from J, leaving 14 bases between them.

This clonotype was counted only a few times. This chain uses TRBV12-3 or TRBV12-4 with TRBJ2-7; TRBD2 is a possible D gene (6 bases). The J call may be wrong; the DNA end is better matched by TRBJ2-5. The CDR3 is 15 amino acids. CDR3 sequence: CASSFESGLQETQYF. The CDR3 bases are TGTGCCAGCAGTTTTGAATCCGGACTACAAGAGACCCAGTACTTC.

This chain uses TRBV4-3 with TRBJ2-1; D unresolved. The CDR3 contains 15 residues. The V end was cut by 0 bases, the J end by 10 bases, with 16 bases between. Germline CDR1 LGHNA, CDR2 YSLEER. The CDR3 reads CASSQDSRNYYEQFF. The CDR3 DNA sequence: TGCGCCAGCAGCCAAGATTCAAGAAACTATTACGAGCAGTTCTTC.

The CDR3 sequence: CASSKARRSYPAGPNTEAFF. For the CDR3, the DNA is TGTGCCAGCAGCAAAGCGCGGAGGTCCTACCCGGCGGGACCGAACACTGAAGCTTTCTTT. The V gene is TRBV21-1, the J gene TRBJ1-1; the table's D call of TRBD1 was not tested on the DNA. TRBV21-1 is recorded as a pseudogene. There are 20 residues in the CDR3.

The chain uses TRBV28 and TRBJ2-3; D uncertain. Germline values: CDR1 MDHEN, CDR2 SYDVKM. Trimming removed 6 bases from V and 2 bases from J, with 12 bases in between. CDR3 length: 14 amino acids. The CDR3 here is CASRFSASTDTQYF. The DNA of the CDR3 is TGTGCCAGCAGATTCAGCGCTTCCACAGATACGCAGTATTTT.

V gene TRBV28 combines with J gene TRBJ2-7; 11 bases map to TRBD2. This CDR3 has 15 residues. Germline loops: CDR1 MDHEN, CDR2 SYDVKM. V shed 8 bases and J 2 bases; nucleotides not matched to a gene: 8. The CDR3 DNA sequence: TGTGCCAGCCCACCAAGGGGACTAGCGGCCTACGAGCAGTACTTC. Translating gives CASPPRGLAAYEQYF.

The chain combines TRBV9 with TRBJ2-3, with TRBD2 matching 8 bases. V shed 1 base and J 0 bases; nucleotides not matched to a gene: 13. There are 19 residues in the CDR3. The germline CDR1 and CDR2 sequences are SGDLS and YYNGEE. CDR3 residues: CASSVRGRSGGPSTDTQYF. CDR3 bases: TGTGCCAGCAGCGTAAGAGGACGGAGCGGGGGCCCCAGCACAGATACGCAGTATTTT.

The sample holds a few counts of this clonotype. This chain uses TRBV12-3 or TRBV12-4 with TRBJ2-7; no definite D call. This CDR3 has 13 residues. V dropped 5 bases and J dropped 5 bases, with 13 bases sitting between them. In DNA, the CDR3 is TGTGCCAGCAGTGTAGGGCCCATGGACGAGCAGTACTTC. Protein sequence: CASSVGPMDEQYF.

This clonotype is a singleton in its sample. A read error may be the cause here, since a much bigger clone is one base away. The chain is built from TRBV7-2 and TRBJ2-5; D remains ambiguous. Germline CDR1 reads SGHTA; CDR2 reads FQGNSA. Between the trimmed V and J ends, which lost 3 bases and 11 bases, there was a span of 16 bases. CDR3 size: 13 residues. The CDR3 spells CASSLAPHNEQYF. The CDR3 nucleotides are TGTGCCAGCAGCTTGGCCCCCCACAATGAGCAGTACTTC.

This clonotype was seen only once. The rearrangement joins TRBV28 to TRBJ1-2; no definite D call. The germline V gene encodes CDR1 MDHEN and CDR2 SYDVKM. The CDR3 is 14 residues long. V shed 7 bases and J shed 2 bases, with 14 bases lying between them. In nucleotides, the CDR3 is TGTGCCAGCAAAGACCTAACCCTCAACTATGGCTACACCTTC. This translates into CASKDLTLNYGYTF.

V gene TRBV6-5 combines with J gene TRBJ1-5; D unclear. Germline V gene sequence: CDR1 MNHEY, CDR2 SVGAGI. CDR3 length: 14 residues. Trimming shortened V by 6 bases and J by 1 base, and 10 bases separated the two germline ends. CDR3 nucleotide sequence: TGTGCCAGCAGACCCCGGGCCAGCAATCAGCCCCAGCATTTT. This encodes CASRPRASNQPQHF.

This clonotype was observed a few times. This chain connects TRBV4-1 to TRBJ2-1; the match to TRBD1 covers 7 bases. The germline V gene has CDR1 MGHRA and CDR2 YSYEKL. The CDR3 totals 13 residues. V lost 4 bases, J lost 7 bases, and 4 bases stayed unmatched. The CDR3 sequence: CASSRQQGNEQFF. CDR3 bases: TGCGCCAGCAGCCGCCAACAGGGGAATGAGCAGTTCTTC.